This TCR beta chain emerged from a study of blood T cell repertoires in COVID-19. Looking at the study overall: Collection of acute and convalescent COVID-19 samples took place in the United States, Italy and Spain. T cells, B-cell-depleted T cells, or PBMCs provided the cDNA or gDNA that served as material.

Germline values: CDR1 MNHEY, CDR2 SMNVEV (reference sequence). Deletions cut 8 bases from V and 4 bases from J, with 12 bases between. This CDR3 comprises 13 residues. Participants came from some 23 US areas, aged about 18 to 89 years. The study assigned cohorts using participant-reported clinical history. Libraries were prepared by immunoSEQ multiplex PCR; TCRdb keeps only in-frame clonotypes and omits some of them. There are about 330,000 clones in the sample; around 84% occur only once, and 8.5% to 12% lies in the top ten. Sequenced material: PBMCs or T cells enriched from blood (not recorded which). This receptor was obtained from a woman aged 18-29 years who had recovered from COVID-19. This chain uses TRBV27 with TRBJ1-5, with D hard to call. Here the CDR3 reads CASASGGNQPQHF. The DNA of the CDR3 is TGTGCCAGCGCATCGGGAGGGAATCAGCCCCAGCATTTT.